One sample yielded the 5 T cell receptor beta chains listed below, sequenced in a study of T cell responses to AZD1222 COVID-19 vaccine. Profiling relied on immunoSEQ multiplex PCR, and the TCRdb table lists in-frame clones only, not all of them. The sample has about 160,000 clones; 75% to 90% are singletons. The input for sequencing was peripheral blood, taken on day 0 of AZD1222 vaccination. Receptors were obtained from an adult in good health.

The sample holds a few counts of this clone. The chain uses TRBV6-2 or TRBV6-3 and TRBJ2-3, with D possibly matching TRBD1 (6 bases). The germline gives CDR1 MNHEY, CDR2 SVGEGT. This CDR3 spans 16 amino acids. The V end lost 2 bases, the J end lost 2 bases, and 14 bases lay between the germline ends. CDR3 sequence (DNA): TGTGCCAGCAGTTACGCGTGGGGGCGAGCCACAGATACGCAGTATTTT. Amino acids: CASSYAWGRATDTQYF.

This rearrangement joins TRBV7-2 to TRBJ2-1; D might be TRBD1 (6 bases). The length of the CDR3 is 14 residues. Germline loops: CDR1 SGHTA, CDR2 FQGNSA. The V end was cut by 6 bases, the J end by 0 bases, with 9 bases between. CDR3 sequence: CASSEGGSYNEQFF. The CDR3 DNA is TGTGCCAGCAGTGAAGGGGGCTCCTACAATGAGCAGTTCTTC.

This chain joins TRBV5-1 and TRBJ2-3; the D gene is possibly TRBD1 (6 bases). This CDR3 comprises 15 residues. CDR1 and CDR2 (germline): SGHRS, YFSETQ. V dropped 0 bases and J dropped 4 bases, with 12 bases sitting between them. The CDR3 reads CASSLGQGNADTQYF. In DNA form, the CDR3 reads TGCGCCAGCAGCTTGGGGCAGGGGAATGCAGATACGCAGTATTTT.

This clone was recorded a few times. The chain links TRBV29-1 to TRBJ1-2; 8 bases align to TRBD1. Germline V gene data show CDR1 as SQVTM and CDR2 as ANQGSEA. The trim removed 7 bases at V and 2 bases at J, leaving 6 bases unmatched. The CDR3 is made up of 13 amino acids. CDR3 loop: CSEGAGGNYGYTF. The CDR3 coding sequence is TGCAGCGAAGGGGCAGGGGGCAACTATGGCTACACCTTC.

The J gene is TRBJ2-1, the V gene TRBV5-4; 9 bases are a match to TRBD1. Germline lookup yields CDR1 SGHNT and CDR2 YYREEE (reference sequence). The CDR3 has 14 residues. The ends lost 2 bases at V and 4 bases at J; junction bases unmatched: 1. The DNA for the CDR3 is TGTGCCAGCAGCTTAGGGACAGGGTACAATGAGCAGTTCTTC. As protein: CASSLGTGYNEQFF.